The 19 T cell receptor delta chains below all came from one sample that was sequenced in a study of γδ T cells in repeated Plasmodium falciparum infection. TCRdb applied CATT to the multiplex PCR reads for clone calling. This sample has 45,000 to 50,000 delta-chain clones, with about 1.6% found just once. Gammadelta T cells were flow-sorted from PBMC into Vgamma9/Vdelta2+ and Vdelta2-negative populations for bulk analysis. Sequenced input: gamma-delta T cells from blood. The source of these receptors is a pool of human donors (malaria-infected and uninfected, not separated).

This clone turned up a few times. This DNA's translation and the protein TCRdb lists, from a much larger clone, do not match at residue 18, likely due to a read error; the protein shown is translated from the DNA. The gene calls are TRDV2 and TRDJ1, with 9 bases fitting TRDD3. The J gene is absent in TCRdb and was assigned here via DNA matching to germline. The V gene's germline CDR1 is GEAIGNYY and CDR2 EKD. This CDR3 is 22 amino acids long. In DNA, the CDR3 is TGTGCCTGTGATAAACGCCCTCGTCGGGGGGATACCCCAAACTCGTACACCTATAAACTCATCTTT. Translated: CACDKRPRRGDTPNSYTYKLIF.

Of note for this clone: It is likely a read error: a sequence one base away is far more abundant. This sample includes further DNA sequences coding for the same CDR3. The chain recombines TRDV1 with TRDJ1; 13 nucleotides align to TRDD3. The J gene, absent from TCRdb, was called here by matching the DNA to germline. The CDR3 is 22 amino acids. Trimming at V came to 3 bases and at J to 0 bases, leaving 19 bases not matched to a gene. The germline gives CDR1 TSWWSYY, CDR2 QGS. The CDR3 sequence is CALGELGSSRTGGYVDTDKLIF. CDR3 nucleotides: TGTGCTCTTGGGGAGCTGGGATCAAGTCGTACTGGGGGATACGTCGACACCGATAAACTCATCTTT.

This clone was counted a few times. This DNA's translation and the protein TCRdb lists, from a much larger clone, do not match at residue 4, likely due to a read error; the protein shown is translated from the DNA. The chain's CDR3 is CACGTDNWGIRVLPITPPRIF. The CDR3 DNA sequence: TGTGCCTGTGGCACCGACAACTGGGGGATACGCGTCTTACCAATCACACCCCCTCGGATCTTT. The V gene is given as TRDV2, and no J gene call is available; the listed D gene, TRDD3, was not tested against the DNA. The CDR3 extends over 21 amino acids. Germline V gene sequence: CDR1 GEAIGNYY, CDR2 EKD.

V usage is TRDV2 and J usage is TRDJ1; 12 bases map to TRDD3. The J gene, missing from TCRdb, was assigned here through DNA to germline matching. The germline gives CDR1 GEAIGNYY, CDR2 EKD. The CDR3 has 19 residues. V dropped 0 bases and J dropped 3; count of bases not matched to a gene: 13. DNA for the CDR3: TGTGCCTGTGACACCCTACCTGTCGTACTGGGGGATACTGCCGATAAACTCATCTTT. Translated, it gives CACDTLPVVLGDTADKLIF.

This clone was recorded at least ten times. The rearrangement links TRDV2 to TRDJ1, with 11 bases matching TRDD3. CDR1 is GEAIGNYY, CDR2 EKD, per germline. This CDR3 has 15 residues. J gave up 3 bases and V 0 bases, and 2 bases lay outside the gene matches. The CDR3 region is CACDTVGDTPDKLIF. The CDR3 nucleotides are TGTGCCTGTGACACCGTGGGGGATACGCCCGATAAACTCATCTTT.

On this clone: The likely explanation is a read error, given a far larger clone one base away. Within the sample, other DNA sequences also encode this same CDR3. DNA of the CDR3: TGTGCTCTTGGGGACTTGTATGCGAACTGTCTCACCGATAAACTCATCTTT. Its translation is CALGDLYANCLTDKLIF. The chain recombines TRDV1 with TRDJ1; no reliable D call. TCRdb does not report a J gene; here it was assigned by matching the DNA to germline references. V shed 3 bases and J shed 1 base, with 18 bases lying between them. The germline gives CDR1 TSWWSYY, CDR2 QGS. The length of the CDR3 is 17 residues.

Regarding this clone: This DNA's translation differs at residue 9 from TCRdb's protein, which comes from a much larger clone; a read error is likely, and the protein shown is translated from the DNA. The CDR3 DNA is TGTGCCTGTGACCCTATCGAACCCCGCACCGATAAACTCATCTTT. This sequence encodes CACDPIEPRTDKLIF. The chain uses TRDV2 and TRDJ1; D remains ambiguous. The J gene, missing from TCRdb, was assigned here through DNA to germline matching. CDR1 is GEAIGNYY and CDR2 is EKD in the germline V gene. The CDR3 consists of 15 residues. With 3 bases removed from V and 1 base from J, the gap between germline ends came to 14 bases.

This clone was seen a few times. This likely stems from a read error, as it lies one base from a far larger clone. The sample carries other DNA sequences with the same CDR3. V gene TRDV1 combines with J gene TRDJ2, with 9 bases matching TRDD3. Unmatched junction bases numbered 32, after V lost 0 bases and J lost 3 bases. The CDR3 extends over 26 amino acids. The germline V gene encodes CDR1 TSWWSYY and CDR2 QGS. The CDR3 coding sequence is TGTGCTCTTGGGGAACTAGGATGGACAAAGTTCCTATCGGACTGGGGGAGACAAACTCTGACAGCACAACTCTTCTTT. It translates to CALGELGWTKFLSDWGRQTLTAQLFF.

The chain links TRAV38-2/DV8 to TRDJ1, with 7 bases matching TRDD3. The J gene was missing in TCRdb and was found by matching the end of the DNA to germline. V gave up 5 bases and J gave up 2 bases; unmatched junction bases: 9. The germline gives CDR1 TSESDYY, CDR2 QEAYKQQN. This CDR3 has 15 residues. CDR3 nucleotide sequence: TGTGCTTATAGCCGGTATGTACTGGGGACCGATAAACTCATCTTT. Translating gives CAYSRYVLGTDKLIF.

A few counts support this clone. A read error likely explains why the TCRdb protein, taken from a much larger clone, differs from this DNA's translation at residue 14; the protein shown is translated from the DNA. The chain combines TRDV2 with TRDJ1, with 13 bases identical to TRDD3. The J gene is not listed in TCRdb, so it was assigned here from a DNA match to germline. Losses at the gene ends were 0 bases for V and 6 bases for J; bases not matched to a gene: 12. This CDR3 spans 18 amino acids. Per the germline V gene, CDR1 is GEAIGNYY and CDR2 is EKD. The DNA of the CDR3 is TGTGCCTGTGACACCGGGAAGTTACTGGGGGATACGCCCTATAAACTCATCTTT. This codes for CACDTGKLLGDTPYKLIF.

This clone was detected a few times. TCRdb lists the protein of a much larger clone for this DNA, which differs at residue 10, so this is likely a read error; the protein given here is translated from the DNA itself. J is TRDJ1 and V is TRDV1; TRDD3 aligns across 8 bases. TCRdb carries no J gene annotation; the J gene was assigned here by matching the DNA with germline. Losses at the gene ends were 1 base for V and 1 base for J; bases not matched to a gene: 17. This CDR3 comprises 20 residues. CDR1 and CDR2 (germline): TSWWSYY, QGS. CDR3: CALGEPSPPRYWGLTDKLIF. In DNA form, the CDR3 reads TGTGCTCTTGGGGAACCCAGCCCTCCCAGATACTGGGGGCTCACCGATAAACTCATCTTT.

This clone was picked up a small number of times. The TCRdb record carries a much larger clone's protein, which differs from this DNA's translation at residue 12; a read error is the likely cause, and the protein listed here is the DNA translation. CDR3 nucleotides: TGTGCTCTTGGGGAACCCCAGTTCCGTACCCCTAAACTCATCTTT. Translation: CALGEPQFRTPKLIF. V is TRDV1 and J is TRDJ1; D is unclear. TCRdb leaves out the J gene; it was filled in here by matching the DNA to germline. Germline loops: CDR1 TSWWSYY, CDR2 QGS. This CDR3 is built from 15 residues. V was pared by 1 base and J by 7 bases, with 16 bases between.

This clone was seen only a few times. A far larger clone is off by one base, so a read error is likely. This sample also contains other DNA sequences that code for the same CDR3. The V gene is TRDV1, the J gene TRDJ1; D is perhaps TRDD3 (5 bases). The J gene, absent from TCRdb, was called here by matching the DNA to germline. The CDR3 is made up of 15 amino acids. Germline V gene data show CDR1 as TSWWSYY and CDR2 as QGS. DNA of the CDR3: TGTGCCCTTGGGAAGTTACTGGAGAACACCGATAAACTCATCTTT. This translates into CALGKLLENTDKLIF.

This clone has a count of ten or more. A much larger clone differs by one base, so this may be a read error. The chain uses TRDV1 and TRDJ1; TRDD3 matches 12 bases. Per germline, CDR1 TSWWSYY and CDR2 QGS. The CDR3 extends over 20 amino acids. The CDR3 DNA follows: TGTGCTATTGGGGGGGAGTTTGGACGATGGGTACTGGGGGATACAACGAAACTCATCTTT. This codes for CAIGGEFGRWVLGDTTKLIF.

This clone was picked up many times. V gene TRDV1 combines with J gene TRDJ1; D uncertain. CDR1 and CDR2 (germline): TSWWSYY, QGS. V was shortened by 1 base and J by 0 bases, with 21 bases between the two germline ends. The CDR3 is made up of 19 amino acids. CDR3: CALGEPPLHLQGYTDKLIF. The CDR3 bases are TGTGCTCTTGGGGAACCCCCGCTGCACTTACAAGGGTACACCGATAAACTCATCTTT.

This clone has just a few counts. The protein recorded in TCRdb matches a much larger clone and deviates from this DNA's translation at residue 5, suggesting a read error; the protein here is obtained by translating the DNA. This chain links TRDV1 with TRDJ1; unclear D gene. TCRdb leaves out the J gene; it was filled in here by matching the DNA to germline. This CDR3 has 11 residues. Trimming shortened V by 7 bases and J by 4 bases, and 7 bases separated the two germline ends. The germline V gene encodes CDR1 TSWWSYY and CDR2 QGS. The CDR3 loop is CALDVFDKLIF. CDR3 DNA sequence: TGTGCTCTTGACGTTTTCGATAAACTCATCTTT.

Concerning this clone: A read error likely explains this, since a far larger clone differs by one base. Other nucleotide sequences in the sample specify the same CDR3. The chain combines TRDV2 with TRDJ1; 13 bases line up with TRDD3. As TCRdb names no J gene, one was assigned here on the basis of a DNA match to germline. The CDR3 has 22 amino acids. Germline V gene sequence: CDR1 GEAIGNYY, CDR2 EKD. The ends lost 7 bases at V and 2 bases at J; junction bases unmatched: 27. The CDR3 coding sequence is TGTGCCTGGCTATTTCTTTGCTCTCGGACTGGGGGATACGGAGTATGTACCGATAAACTCATCTTT. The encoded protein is CAWLFLCSRTGGYGVCTDKLIF.

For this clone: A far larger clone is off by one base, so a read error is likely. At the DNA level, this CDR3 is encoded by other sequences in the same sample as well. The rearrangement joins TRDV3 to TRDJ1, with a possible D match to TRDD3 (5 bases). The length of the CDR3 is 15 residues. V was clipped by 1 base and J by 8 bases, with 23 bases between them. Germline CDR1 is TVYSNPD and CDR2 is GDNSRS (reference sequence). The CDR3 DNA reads TGTGCCTTTATTGCGGGGGTCTGGAGAAGCGACAAACTCATCTTT. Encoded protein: CAFIAGVWRSDKLIF.

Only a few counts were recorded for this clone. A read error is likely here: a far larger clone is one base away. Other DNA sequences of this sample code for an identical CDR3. CDR3 coding DNA: TGTGCTCTTGGCGTCTCCCTTCCCACTGGTGGGGATGACACCGATAAACTCATCTTT. It translates to CALGVSLPTGGDDTDKLIF. The chain links TRDV1 to TRDJ1; D may correspond to TRDD2 or TRDD3 (6 bases each). The length of the CDR3 is 19 residues. Germline lookup yields CDR1 TSWWSYY and CDR2 QGS. The V end lost 6 bases, the J end lost 0 bases, and 26 bases lay between the germline ends.